The 29 T cell receptor beta chains below all came from one sample that was sequenced in a study of blood T cell repertoires in COVID-19. Sequenced by immunoSEQ multiplex PCR; TCRdb stores in-frame clones only, minus some. The table has 430,000 or so clones, roughly 90% seen once. Source material: PBMCs or T cells enriched from blood (not recorded which). The origin of the receptors is a woman between 35 and 50 years old who had recovered from COVID-19.

The chain links TRBV5-5 to TRBJ1-1; 9 nucleotides line up with TRBD1. This CDR3 has 15 residues. The V segment lost 4 bases and the J segment 10 bases; nucleotides outside the gene matches: 14. CDR1 is SGHKS, CDR2 YYEKEE, per germline (reference sequence). The CDR3: CASSRNLDRGEGAFF. The CDR3 DNA reads TGTGCCAGCAGCCGGAACCTGGACAGGGGTGAAGGAGCTTTCTTT.

The chain carries TRBV24-1 and TRBJ1-2; D perhaps matches TRBD1 (5 bases). Trimming stripped 5 bases from V and 4 bases from J, with 13 bases between. The length of the CDR3 is 14 residues. Germline CDR1 is KGHDR and CDR2 is SFDVKD. CDR3 sequence: CATSASREGYGYTF. CDR3 nucleotide sequence: TGTGCCACCAGTGCGAGCAGGGAGGGCTATGGCTACACCTTC.

The chain joins TRBV11-1 to TRBJ1-1; D may be TRBD1 (6 bases). CDR1 SGHAT and CDR2 FQDESV come from the germline V gene (reference sequence). The CDR3 runs 15 residues. V was cut by 5 bases and J by 0 bases, with 13 bases left in between. CDR3 in amino acids: CASSRGQGLNTEAFF. DNA for the CDR3: TGTGCCAGCAGCCGGGGTCAGGGGTTGAACACTGAAGCTTTCTTT.

This chain links TRBV6-5 with TRBJ1-6; D is unclear. The V end lost 2 bases, the J end lost 6 bases, and 8 bases lay between the germline ends. This CDR3 contains 14 residues. From germline, CDR1 is MNHEY and CDR2 SVGAGI. The CDR3 DNA sequence: TGTGCCAGCAGTTACCCGGAGGCTAATTCACCCCTCCACTTT. Amino acids: CASSYPEANSPLHF.

A word on this clone: One junction end does not reproduce the germline sequence, and a read error may be involved. V and J are TRBV28 and TRBJ1-2; D may be TRBD1 (6 bases). CDR1 is MDHEN and CDR2 is SYDVKM in the germline V gene. This CDR3 region has 11 residues. This chain's CDR3 is CASSLGALPAF. The CDR3 region has the DNA TGTGCCAGCAGTTTGGGGGCCCTTCCGGCCTTC.

As to this clone: The same CDR3 also results from other DNA sequences found in this sample. V usage is TRBV12-3 or TRBV12-4 and J usage is TRBJ1-4; TRBD1 matches 7 bases. The CDR3 is 13 residues long. V shed 6 bases and J 8 bases; nucleotides not matched to a gene: 6. This CDR3 reads CASSPRGAEKLFF. The CDR3 region has the DNA TGTGCCAGCAGCCCCAGGGGGGCGGAAAAACTGTTTTTT.

The rearrangement uses TRBV7-2 and TRBJ2-7; D is possibly TRBD2 (6 bases). The CDR3 is 13 amino acids. CDR1 SGHTA and CDR2 FQGNSA come from the germline V gene. V lost 1 base and J 3 bases, leaving 7 bases between the germline ends. CDR3 protein: CASSLVSGYEQYF. In DNA form, the CDR3 reads TGTGCCAGCAGCTTAGTTAGCGGCTACGAGCAGTACTTC.

In its sample, this clone was seen a few times. This chain uses TRBV14 with TRBJ1-2; D is unresolved. The CDR3 sequence is 14 residues long. Germline V lookup: CDR1 SGHDN, CDR2 FVKESK. The V end was cut by 1 base, the J end by 8 bases, with 14 bases between. The CDR3: CASSQGGGLEGYTF. CDR3 DNA: TGTGCCAGCAGCCAAGGCGGCGGGCTGGAGGGCTACACCTTC. Together with reference TRBV14 and TRBJ1-2, the CDR3 gives the full variable domain: EAGVTQFPSHSVIEKGQTVTLRCDPISGHDNLYWYRRVMGKEIKFLLHFVKESKQDESGMPNNRFLAERTGGTYSTLKVQPAELEDSGVYFCASSQGGGLEGYTFGSGTRLTVV.

CDR3 sequence (DNA): TGTGCCAGTAGTAACCGGGACAGGGGAGTTTACTCTGGAAACACCATATATTTT. Protein: CASSNRDRGVYSGNTIYF. The chain joins TRBV19 to TRBJ1-3; TRBD1 aligns across 10 bases. The CDR3 length is 18 residues. Trimming cost V 4 bases and J 0 bases; bases outside gene matches: 9. Germline CDR1 LNHDA, CDR2 SQIVND (reference sequence).

The chain couples TRBV2 to TRBJ1-5; no definite D call. Germline V lookup: CDR1 SNHLY, CDR2 FYNNEI. The CDR3 has 14 amino acids. Trimming shortened V by 6 bases and J by 0 bases, and 9 bases separated the two germline ends. The CDR3, as DNA: TGTGCCAGCAGCCAGGATTTTAGCAATCAGCCCCAGCATTTT. This translates into CASSQDFSNQPQHF.

The chain uses TRBV5-1 and TRBJ2-6; D remains ambiguous. Trimming took off 4 bases at V and 0 bases at J, with 14 bases between the two ends. Germline CDR1 is SGHRS and CDR2 is YFSETQ. This CDR3 is 17 amino acids long. DNA of the CDR3: TGCGCCAGCAGCCCTGCCGGGTCTCACTCTGGGGCCAACGTCCTGACTTTC. It yields the protein CASSPAGSHSGANVLTF.

V gene TRBV15 combines with J gene TRBJ2-2; 7 nucleotides line up with TRBD2. This CDR3 comprises 15 residues. Germline trimming cut 5 bases from V and 5 bases from J; bases unmatched to any gene: 8. The V gene's germline CDR1 is LNHNV and CDR2 YYDKDF (reference sequence). Here the CDR3 reads CATSPEWGGTGELFF. CDR3 sequence (DNA): TGTGCCACCAGCCCTGAATGGGGGGGGACCGGGGAGCTGTTTTTT.

CDR3 sequence: CASSQVVEANEQFF. The DNA for the CDR3 is TGCGCCAGCAGCCAAGTGGTAGAGGCCAATGAGCAGTTCTTC. The chain uses TRBV4-3 and TRBJ2-1; D is unresolved. Trimming stripped 1 base from V and 6 bases from J, with 10 bases between. Germline V gene sequence: CDR1 LGHNA, CDR2 YSLEER. CDR3 size: 14 residues.

J is TRBJ2-6 and V is TRBV6-1, with D possibly matching TRBD1 (8 bases). The CDR3 is 20 residues long. The V end lost 2 bases, the J end lost 0 bases, and 20 bases lay between the germline ends. CDR1 is MNHNS and CDR2 is SASEGT in the germline V gene. CDR3 DNA sequence: TGTGCCAGCAGTGAATTGATCGGGGGGACAGGTAGCTCTGGGGCCAACGTCCTGACTTTC. The encoded protein is CASSELIGGTGSSGANVLTF.

The rearrangement uses TRBV24-1 and TRBJ2-1; possibly TRBD1 for D (6 bases). This CDR3 has 13 residues. Germline CDR1 KGHDR, CDR2 SFDVKD. Trimming took off 5 bases at V and 5 bases at J, with 9 bases between the two ends. DNA of the CDR3: TGTGCCACCAGTGGACAGGAGGACAATGAGCAGTTCTTC. Translated: CATSGQEDNEQFF.

The chain is built from TRBV5-1 and TRBJ2-7; D perhaps matches TRBD1 (7 bases). The CDR3 sequence is 16 residues long. V was cut by 3 bases and J by 0 bases, with 16 bases left in between. Germline CDR1 is SGHRS and CDR2 is YFSETQ. In nucleotides, the CDR3 is TGCGCCAGCAGCTCGGGGGCGACAGGGAGCTCCTACGAGCAGTACTTC. Residues: CASSSGATGSSYEQYF.

The chain has TRBV6-5 and TRBJ2-7; D gene unclear. The V and J ends lost 6 bases and 2 bases respectively, with 17 bases between them. Germline V CDR1 and CDR2: MNHEY, SVGAGI. The CDR3 is 15 residues long. The CDR3 coding sequence is TGTGCCAGCAGGTCCGACACCAACCCAGCCTACGAGCAGTACTTC. Encoded protein: CASRSDTNPAYEQYF.

The chain has TRBV7-9 and TRBJ2-2; D ambiguous. Germline V gene data show CDR1 as SEHNR and CDR2 as FQNEAQ (reference sequence). The CDR3 sequence is 15 residues long. Trimming removed 3 bases from V and 4 bases from J, with 12 bases in between. CDR3 in DNA: TGTGCCAGCAGCTTTCCGATATTGAGCACCGGGGAGCTGTTTTTT. Amino acids: CASSFPILSTGELFF.

The rearrangement uses TRBV28 and TRBJ1-4; D is unresolved. This CDR3 comprises 15 residues. V was pared by 5 bases and J by 4 bases, with 14 bases between. The germline V gene encodes CDR1 MDHEN and CDR2 SYDVKM. The CDR3 spells CASSPPTGNNEKLFF. CDR3 DNA: TGTGCCAGCAGTCCACCGACGGGTAATAATGAAAAACTGTTTTTT.

This clone was observed once. In DNA, the CDR3 is TGCGCCAGCGAGGGTAGTTTCAGGGGGGCAAATGAGCAGTTCTTC. The encoded protein is CASEGSFRGANEQFF. The chain recombines TRBV4-1 with TRBJ2-1; a possible D gene is TRBD1 (7 bases). The germline V gene has CDR1 MGHRA and CDR2 YSYEKL. This CDR3 has 15 residues. Between the trimmed V and J ends, which lost 8 bases and 7 bases, there was a span of 21 bases.

The chain recombines TRBV4-3 with TRBJ2-7; 10 nucleotides agree with TRBD1. The CDR3 covers 15 residues. Germline assignment: CDR1 LGHNA and CDR2 YSLEER. The ends lost 4 bases at V and 2 bases at J; junction bases unmatched: 5. CDR3 sequence (DNA): TGCGCCAGCAGCCTCGGACAGGGGGTAGCCTACGAGCAGTACTTC. It yields the protein CASSLGQGVAYEQYF.

V gene TRBV7-2 combines with J gene TRBJ1-6, with a possible D match to TRBD1 (6 bases). The CDR3 totals 16 residues. From germline, CDR1 is SGHTA and CDR2 FQGNSA. V was trimmed by 8 bases and J by 4 bases, leaving 18 bases between them. CDR3 DNA: TGTGCCAGCCAACCTCAGGGGACCAGTTATAATTCACCCCTCCACTTT. Translated, it gives CASQPQGTSYNSPLHF. Full variable domain (outside the CDR3, taken from reference TRBV7-2 and TRBJ1-6): GAGVSQSPSNKVTEKGKDVELRCDPISGHTALYWYRQSLGQGLEFLIYFQGNSAPDKSGLPSDRFSAERTGGSVSTLTIQRTQQEDSAVYLCASQPQGTSYNSPLHFGNGTRLTVT.

This sequence joins TRBV10-3 and TRBJ2-7; D is perhaps TRBD1 (6 bases). The CDR3 covers 13 residues. Trimming stripped 6 bases from V and 2 bases from J, with 11 bases between. Germline V gives CDR1 ENHRY, CDR2 SYGVKD. The CDR3 coding sequence is TGTGCCATCAGGGGGGCAGAAACCTACGAGCAGTACTTC. Protein sequence: CAIRGAETYEQYF.

The gene calls are TRBV19 and TRBJ2-7; 10 bases map to TRBD2. Germline-derived CDR1 and CDR2 are LNHDA and SQIVND (reference sequence). CDR3 length: 17 residues. V was pared by 0 bases and J by 2 bases, with 7 bases of the junction left unmatched. CDR3 loop: CASSIDLSGRTTYEQYF. The CDR3 DNA is TGTGCCAGTAGTATAGACCTTAGCGGGAGGACTACCTACGAGCAGTACTTC.

J is TRBJ2-3 and V is TRBV7-2; 9 positions match TRBD2. Looked up from germline, CDR1 is SGHTA and CDR2 is FQGNSA. CDR3 size: 15 residues. Losses at the gene ends were 7 bases for V and 0 bases for J; bases not matched to a gene: 5. The CDR3 coding sequence is TGTGCCAGCACACGAACTAGCGGGAGCACAGATACGCAGTATTTT. Its protein is CASTRTSGSTDTQYF. The variable domain in full, completed from reference TRBV7-2 and TRBJ2-3, reads GAGVSQSPSNKVTEKGKDVELRCDPISGHTALYWYRQSLGQGLEFLIYFQGNSAPDKSGLPSDRFSAERTGGSVSTLTIQRTQQEDSAVYLCASTRTSGSTDTQYFGPGTRLTVL.

The J gene is TRBJ1-1, the V gene TRBV12-5, with D maybe TRBD1 (5 bases). V gave up 0 bases and J gave up 0 bases, with 23 bases separating them. In germline, CDR1 is LGHNT, CDR2 FRNRAP. This CDR3 contains 20 residues. The CDR3 sequence: CASGLVLDPWGGRVNTEAFF. The CDR3 DNA follows: TGTGCTAGTGGTTTGGTACTTGATCCGTGGGGGGGACGGGTGAACACTGAAGCTTTCTTT.

Note on this clone: Other DNA sequences from this sample encode an identical CDR3 as well. The chain employs TRBV7-9 and TRBJ2-3; TRBD1 aligns across 7 bases. The CDR3 sequence is 14 residues long. With 3 bases clipped from V and 1 base from J, the junction kept 1 base outside the gene matches. Germline V gives CDR1 SEHNR, CDR2 FQNEAQ (reference sequence). CDR3 coding DNA: TGTGCCAGCAGCTTTGGACAGGGCACAGATACGCAGTATTTT. As protein: CASSFGQGTDTQYF.

This chain joins TRBV11-2 and TRBJ2-1; perhaps TRBD2 as D (7 bases). The V and J ends lost 1 base and 4 bases respectively, with 11 bases between them. There are 15 residues in the CDR3. The V gene's germline CDR1 is SGHAT and CDR2 FQNNGV. In nucleotides, the CDR3 is TGTGCCAGCAGCTTAGGGGGAGGGGGGTACAATGAGCAGTTCTTC. This gives the protein CASSLGGGGYNEQFF. Looking up the rest from reference TRBV11-2 and TRBJ2-1 gives the full variable domain: EAGVAQSPRYKIIEKRQSVAFWCNPISGHATLYWYQQILGQGPKLLIQFQNNGVVDDSQLPKDRFSAERLKGVDSTLKIQPAKLEDSAVYLCASSLGGGGYNEQFFGPGTRLTVL.

The chain joins TRBV6-5 to TRBJ2-5, with no clear D. This CDR3 is 10 amino acids long. Germline V gene sequence: CDR1 MNHEY, CDR2 SVGAGI. V lost 6 bases, J lost 4 bases, and 3 bases lay in between. CDR3 amino acids: CASRAETQYF. CDR3 bases: TGTGCCAGCAGGGCAGAGACCCAGTACTTC.